This TCR beta chain was sequenced in a study of blood T cell repertoires in COVID-19. There are 16 residues in the CDR3. The V end was cut by 0 bases, the J end by 6 bases, with 15 bases between. The germline V gene has CDR1 MNHEY and CDR2 SVGAGI. Produced via immunoSEQ multiplex PCR; TCRdb's table is partial and in-frame only. The sample yields 130,000 to 150,000 clones, approximately 91% seen once. The rearrangement links TRBV6-5 to TRBJ2-1, with D perhaps TRBD1 (6 bases). The source of this sequence is a man between 45 and 60 years old with active or convalescent COVID-19. Sequencing was carried out using peripheral blood. DNA for the CDR3: TGTGCCAGCAGTTACTCGTACAGGGTAACCTCCAATGAGCAGTTCTTC. Amino acids: CASSYSYRVTSNEQFF.